This note documents a single T cell receptor (beta chain) sequence. Its antigen is undetermined. The sample originates from a study of OX40 agonist ivuxolimab in advanced cancers. Study-level information: Ivuxolimab, which is an agonistic anti-OX40 (CD134) antibody, was administered to the patients. Head and neck, renal cell, melanoma or hepatocellular carcinoma were the cancers that dose-escalation patients had.

This CDR3 has 12 amino acids. Exclusion of a patient followed from autoimmune disease history or systemic immunosuppression. Using immunoSEQ multiplex PCR, the repertoire was profiled, and TCRdb retains in-frame clones only, with some absent. The table has approximately 65,000 clones, around 87% seen once. Study results and caveats: Clones of CD4+ and CD8+ blood T cells grew by week 6 at doses of 0.1 to 3.0 mg/kg.

The source was CD4+ or CD8+ T cells sorted from blood, collected in a trial of the OX40 agonist ivuxolimab. This receptor was obtained from an adult with an advanced solid tumor such as melanoma, head and neck, liver or kidney cancer. V usage is TRBV21-1 and J usage is TRBJ2-1; the D segment call TRBD2 is taken from the table without a DNA check. TRBV21-1 is labeled a pseudogene. The CDR3 region has the DNA TGTGCCAGCAGCAATTTCACTAGCGGGGACTTCTTC. This gives the protein CASSNFTSGDFF.